This T cell receptor beta chain was identified in a study of monozygotic twins with inflammatory bowel disease. The CDR3 loop spans 13 amino acids. Germline CDR1 is DFQATT and CDR2 is SNEGSKA (reference sequence). TCRdb reprocessed the 5' RACE reads; each CDR3 protein has one entry and no DNA is given. The sample's table shows 310,000 or so distinct CDR3 sequences. Specimen: blood. The chain employs TRBV20-1 and TRBJ1-1. The TCR comes from a human donor with ulcerative colitis or Crohn's disease, or a healthy co-twin of an affected twin (not recorded which). The chain's CDR3 is CSGTTGVETEAFF.